This T cell receptor beta chain was sequenced for a study of blood T cell repertoires in COVID-19. Whole-study context: The United States, Italy and Spain supplied acute and convalescent COVID-19 samples. Sources were T cells, B-cell-depleted T cells, or PBMCs; the material itself was cDNA or gDNA.

In the original analysis: By means of reference gene primer amplification, nucleated cell counts were estimated. Here immunoSEQ multiplex PCR was the method, and the copy in TCRdb shows in-frame clones only, minus some. The D gene and trimming were derived from the DNA, and the V and J assignments and clone size from that table. The table shows nearly 90,000 clones, with approximately 89% occurring only once. CDR3 length equals 14 residues. Looked up from germline, CDR1 is SNHLY and CDR2 is FYNNEI. J was trimmed by 1 base and V by 6 bases; bases with no gene match: 4. The clonotype comes from a man aged 55 to 69 with acute or convalescent COVID-19. The gene calls are TRBV2 and TRBJ2-7; 9 bases map to TRBD2. Sequenced: peripheral blood. The CDR3 here is CASRRTSVSYEQYF. CDR3 nucleotide sequence: TGTGCCAGCAGGAGGACTAGCGTATCCTACGAGCAGTACTTC. The full variable domain, with the rest looked up from reference TRBV2 and TRBJ2-7, is EPEVTQTPSHQVTQMGQEVILRCVPISNHLYFYWYRQILGQKVEFLVSFYNNEISEKSEIFDDQFSVERPDGSNFTLKIRSTKLEDSAMYFCASRRTSVSYEQYFGPGTRLTVT.